This TCR beta chain was observed in a study of CD8+ T cells in alopecia areata. Overall study: Treatment of the treated patients consisted of oral tofacitinib, 5 to 10 mg twice daily.

V shed 5 bases and J 7 bases; nucleotides not matched to a gene: 13. The CDR3 spans 15 residues. The germline V gene encodes CDR1 SGHVS and CDR2 FQNEAQ. Reverse transcription of extracted RNA yielded cDNA, which provided the sequencing template. The assay was immunoSEQ multiplex PCR, and TCRdb's table has in-frame clones only and misses some. Found here are approximately 42,000 clones, around three fifths of them singletons; the top ten hold 20% to 25%. Treatment indicated: oral pan-JAK inhibitor, 5-10 mg twice daily. Alopecia areata patients provided lesional scalp punch biopsies and peripheral blood.

This TCR derives from a human donor with alopecia areata. This rearrangement joins TRBV7-8 to TRBJ2-7, with 8 bases aligning to TRBD2. Sequenced here: CD8+ T cells sorted from blood, sampled at week 4, from a patient treated with tofacitinib. As DNA, the CDR3 is TGTGCCAGCAGCCCGGATCGGGGGGGCCTGAGGGAGCAGTACTTC. Amino acids: CASSPDRGGLREQYF. The entire variable domain, with the rest obtained from reference TRBV7-8 and TRBJ2-7, is as follows: GAGVSQSPRYKVAKRGQDVALRCDPISGHVSLFWYQQALGQGPEFLTYFQNEAQLDKSGLPSDRFFAERPEGSVSTLKIQRTQQEDSAVYLCASSPDRGGLREQYFGPGTRLTVT.